Included here is one T cell receptor (beta chain) sequence, with context. What it binds is not known. The data derive from a study of Ad26.COV2.S vaccination and SARS-CoV-2 variants. Overall study context: Of the COV1001 trial arms, the Ad26.COV2.S arm included the donor.

Profiled with immunoSEQ multiplex PCR; TCRdb holds only in-frame clones, not every one. The sample records approximately 300,000 clones, around four fifths being singletons. The CDR3 spans 15 residues. The germline V and J ends were trimmed by 9 bases and 4 bases, with 17 bases remaining between them. Looked up from germline, CDR1 is SGHDT and CDR2 is YYEEEE. Treatment meaning: around 19 received Ad26.COV2.S at low or high dose, single or two shots; about 5 received placebo; per-sample allocation not given. Vaccine and placebo recipients were sampled on day 63 after the first injection. Study-wide results and caveats: Recipients of vaccine and of placebo showed similar breadth of their non-spike TCR repertoires.

The receptor was isolated from a person between 18 and 60 years old who received the Ad26.COV2.S COVID-19 vaccine or a placebo. The J gene is TRBJ1-6, the V gene TRBV5-6; D unresolved. The source was peripheral blood, collected in a trial of Ad26.COV2.S vaccine versus placebo. The CDR3 DNA sequence: TGTGCCACCACCTCGAGGCTAACTTATAATTCACCCCTCCACTTT. Translated: CATTSRLTYNSPLHF.